Listed below are T cell receptor beta chains from one sample, sequenced in a study of blood T cell repertoires in COVID-19. Clones were read by immunoSEQ multiplex PCR, and TCRdb kept only the in-frame ones, dropping some. The table shows roughly 100,000 clones, with 81% occurring only once. The sample consisted of peripheral blood. Receptors were obtained from a woman in her 70s with acute or convalescent COVID-19. Each CDR3 is given with its conserved first and last residue. A D gene is named only where the DNA matches it firmly. Only some rows state a clone size, as once, few, many or a class for expanded clones.

d_gene,abundance,v_gene,j_gene,CDR3aa,CDR3nt
TRBD2,-,TRBV9,TRBJ2-5,CASSVGREGRQETQYF,TGTGCCAGCAGCGTAGGGCGGGAGGGCCGCCAAGAGACCCAGTACTTC
TRBD2,-,TRBV6-4,TRBJ2-1,CASTRTSGRGEQFF,TGTGCCAGCACCCGGACTAGCGGGAGGGGTGAGCAGTTCTTC
TRBD1,-,TRBV19,TRBJ2-7,CASSIGTGSYEQYF,TGTGCCAGTAGTATCGGGACAGGGAGCTACGAGCAGTACTTC
-,once,TRBV28,TRBJ1-1,CASSFLLGGLAFF,TGTGCCAGCAGTTTTTTACTTGGGGGGTTAGCTTTCTTT
-,-,TRBV19,TRBJ2-7,CASSSPGYVDEQYF,TGTGCCAGTAGTTCCCCAGGGTATGTTGACGAGCAGTACTTC
-,-,TRBV2,TRBJ1-5,CASSDFGGHQPQHF,TGTGCCAGCAGTGACTTCGGGGGGCATCAGCCCCAGCATTTT
-,few,TRBV30,TRBJ1-6,CAWSSGFRSPLHF,TGTGCCTGGTCTTCGGGGTTCCGATCACCCCTCCACTTT
TRBD1,-,TRBV2,TRBJ2-2,CASNRGQNNAGELFF,TGTGCCAGCAACAGGGGGCAGAACAACGCCGGGGAGCTGTTTTTT
-,once,TRBV24-1,TRBJ2-3,CATSQIDTQYF,TGTGCCACCAGTCAGATAGATACGCAGTATTTT
TRBD1,-,TRBV25-1,TRBJ2-5,CASSEGGQGDKETQYF,TGTGCCAGCAGTGAGGGGGGACAGGGGGACAAAGAGACCCAGTACTTC
TRBD1,-,TRBV7-6,TRBJ1-1,CASSLDRGNTEAFF,TGTGCCAGCAGCCTGGACAGGGGGAACACTGAAGCTTTCTTT